The entry below gives a single T cell receptor beta chain sequence along with its context. As yet, its antigen is unknown. The treatment here: roughly ten-day PBMC culture with coronavirus spike peptide pools or control peptides (ViraFEST assay). CDR1 and CDR2 from the germline V gene are SGHTA and FQGNSA. The length of the CDR3 is 15 residues. V lost 2 bases and J lost 5, with 15 bases in between. The Oncomine TCR Beta short-read assay sequenced DNA from cultured CD4+ T cells. The genomic DNA was obtained from cultured CD4+ T cells by extraction with the QIAamp micro DNA kit. MiXCR, applied by TCRdb to the PCR reads, yields one record per CDR3 protein. The table includes 15,000 to 25,000 distinct CDR3 sequences, approximately 59% detected once. The sample comes from a study of vaccination and CD4 T cells after COVID-19. About the research overall: Two of the convalescents were Hispanic, and convalescents were six males and four females. Study findings and constraints: Among those convalescent, a median roughly 90% of reactive clones emerged solely post-vaccination. In median terms, SARS-CoV-2-reactive clonotypes went from roughly 21 to 40, a nonsignificant rise.

This TCR was recovered from a human donor who had recovered from COVID-19. V is TRBV7-2 and J is TRBJ2-5; a weak D match, TRBD1 (5 bases). This material consisted of CD4+ T cells from blood, cultured in vitro, taken after SARS-CoV-2 vaccination. The CDR3 DNA is TGTGCCAGCAGCTTAATGGGTCAGGGTAGTGAGACCCAGTACTTC. Translated: CASSLMGQGSETQYF.